The 18 T cell receptor beta chains given below trace back to one sample, sequenced in a study of blood T cells in healthy people across ages. The use of a sample-barcoded 5' primer and a J-beta primer mix characterized a second PCR of roughly 6 to 11 cycles. MiXCR, applied by TCRdb to the 5' RACE reads, yields one record per CDR3 protein. Among roughly 930,000 distinct CDR3 sequences listed, around 46% were seen once. Sequenced: blood. Source of these receptors: a man aged 25 to 40 in good health.

The chain couples TRBV28 to TRBJ2-1; D tentatively fits TRBD1 or TRBD2 (6 bases each). The CDR3 consists of 13 residues. Germline V gives CDR1 MDHEN, CDR2 SYDVKM. V lost 7 bases, J lost 10 bases, and 17 bases lay in between. This CDR3 is CASTTGGSYEQFF. In DNA, the CDR3 is TGTGCCAGCACTACCGGGGGCTCCTACGAGCAGTTCTTC.

The chain has TRBV30 and TRBJ2-1; D gene ambiguous. From germline, CDR1 is GTSNPN and CDR2 SVGIG (reference sequence). This CDR3 comprises 12 residues. Between the trimmed V and J ends, which lost 8 bases and 0 bases, there was a span of 8 bases. Here the CDR3 DNA reads TGTGCCGTAGAAAGCTCCTACAATGAGCAGTTCTTC. It translates to CAVESSYNEQFF. Full variable domain (rest looked up from reference TRBV30 and TRBJ2-1): SQTIHQWPATLVQPVGSPLSLECTVEGTSNPNLYWYRQAAGRGLQLLFYSVGIGQISSEVPQNLSASRPQDRQFILSSKKLLLSDSGFYLCAVESSYNEQFFGPGTRLTVL.

The genes are TRBV2 and TRBJ1-6, with TRBD1 matching over 11 bases. Germline CDR1 SNHLY, CDR2 FYNNEI. The CDR3 runs 15 residues. V dropped 2 bases and J dropped 10; count of bases not matched to a gene: 4. The CDR3 reads CASSEKGQGVSPLHF. CDR3 nucleotides: TGTGCCAGCAGTGAAAAGGGACAGGGGGTATCACCCCTCCACTTT.

The J gene is TRBJ1-1, the V gene TRBV29-1, with D perhaps matching TRBD1 (5 bases). The germline gives CDR1 SQVTM, CDR2 ANQGSEA. The CDR3 totals 11 residues. Deletions cut 7 bases from V and 1 base from J, with 7 bases between. The CDR3 nucleotides read TGCAGCGCAGACAGGAACACTGAAGCTTTCTTT. This encodes CSADRNTEAFF.

About this clonotype: A read error may explain this, as a much larger clone is one base away. The rearrangement uses TRBV10-3 and TRBJ1-1; D gene unclear. Germline V CDR1 and CDR2: ENHRY, SYGVKD. The length of the CDR3 is 13 residues. V lost 3 bases to trimming and J lost 1 base, with 6 bases between them. The CDR3 spells CAISDGANTEAFF. Here the CDR3 DNA reads TGTGCCATCAGTGACGGAGCGAACACTGAAGCTTTCTTT.

This sequence joins TRBV20-1 and TRBJ2-7; 7 bases match TRBD2. Trimming removed 7 bases from V and 2 bases from J; junction bases left unmatched: 5. CDR1 is DFQATT and CDR2 is SNEGSKA in the germline V gene (reference sequence). The CDR3 runs 12 residues. CDR3 DNA sequence: TGCAGTGGGGCTAGCGGAACCTACGAGCAGTACTTC. Protein product: CSGASGTYEQYF.

The CDR3, as DNA: TGTGCCAGCAGTCATTCCCTTAGCGGGGAAAGGTTCTACGAGCAGTACTTC. This gives the protein CASSHSLSGERFYEQYF. The chain uses TRBV6-4 and TRBJ2-7; the match to TRBD2 covers 8 bases. V was pared by 5 bases and J by 3 bases, with 15 bases of the junction left unmatched. The CDR3 totals 17 residues. Germline V lookup: CDR1 MRHNA, CDR2 SNTAGT.

With respect to this clonotype: Its ends do not fully match the called genes, so a read error is possible. The chain employs TRBV7-3 and TRBJ2-7; no clear D. The DNA end is more similar to TRBJ2-5, so the J call may be wrong. This CDR3 comprises 13 residues. In germline, CDR1 is SGHTA, CDR2 FQGTGA. The CDR3 nucleotides are TGTGCCAGCAGCTTAAAGAACCAAGGGACCCAGTACTTC. It encodes CASSLKNQGTQYF.

At least ten counts were recorded for this clonotype. The rearrangement joins TRBV5-1 to TRBJ1-2, with 7 nucleotides matching TRBD1. The CDR3 totals 16 residues. Germline CDR1 reads SGHRS; CDR2 reads YFSETQ. Trimming took 0 bases from V and 2 from J; bases not matched to a gene: 7. The CDR3 region has the DNA TGCGCCAGCAGCTTGGAAGTCGGCAGGGGGAACTATGGCTACACCTTC. Protein: CASSLEVGRGNYGYTF.

This clonotype appeared a few times. The chain has TRBV9 and TRBJ1-4; weak D call: TRBD1 (5 bases). CDR1 is SGDLS and CDR2 is YYNGEE in the germline V gene. This CDR3 is built from 15 residues. Trimming stripped 1 base from V and 7 bases from J, with 14 bases between. CDR3 bases: TGTGCCAGCAGCGTATCGGGGCAGTCGGGTGAAAAACTGTTTTTT. Protein sequence: CASSVSGQSGEKLFF. Drawing the rest from reference TRBV9 and TRBJ1-4, the complete variable domain is DSGVTQTPKHLITATGQRVTLRCSPRSGDLSVYWYQQSLDQGLQFLIQYYNGEERAKGNILERFSAQQFPDLHSELNLSSLELGDSALYFCASSVSGQSGEKLFFGSGTQLSVL.

The genes are TRBV5-1 and TRBJ2-5; D is uncertain. The last part of the DNA fits TRBJ2-7 better; the J call may be wrong. Per the germline V gene, CDR1 is SGHRS and CDR2 is YFSETQ. The CDR3 covers 14 residues. The CDR3 sequence: CASSSTDGFYEQYF. Written as DNA, the CDR3 is TGCGCCAGCAGCTCCACGGACGGATTCTACGAGCAGTACTTC.

The table lists this clonotype with a few counts. The chain links TRBV5-1 to TRBJ2-1, with TRBD2 matching over 10 bases. The CDR3 covers 16 residues. The trim removed 2 bases at V and 4 bases at J, leaving 6 bases unmatched. CDR1 and CDR2 from the germline V gene are SGHRS and YFSETQ. CDR3 in amino acids: CASSLSSAGGYNEQFF. The CDR3 DNA is TGCGCCAGCAGCTTATCATCAGCGGGGGGGTACAATGAGCAGTTCTTC.

This clonotype was observed a few times. V and J are TRBV4-3 and TRBJ2-7; D is possibly TRBD1 or TRBD2 (5 bases each). Trimming shortened V by 1 base and J by 3 bases, and 10 bases separated the two germline ends. There are 14 residues in the CDR3. Per the germline V gene, CDR1 is LGHNA and CDR2 is YSLEER. The CDR3 sequence: CASSQGGNIYEQYF. The CDR3 DNA follows: TGCGCCAGCAGCCAAGGGGGGAACATCTACGAGCAGTACTTC.

Notes on this clonotype: With a much larger clone just one base away, this may be a read error. Given the absence of the conserved phenylalanine or tryptophan at the CDR3 end, a read error is likely. The V gene is TRBV24-1, the J gene TRBJ2-3; D is unresolved. The germline V gene encodes CDR1 KGHDR and CDR2 SFDVKD. The CDR3 spans 13 residues. V lost 2 bases, J lost 4 bases, and 6 bases lay in between. The CDR3 protein is CATSDSPADTQYS. The CDR3 DNA reads TGTGCCACCAGTGATTCTCCGGCAGATACGCAGTATTCT.

V is TRBV7-9 and J is TRBJ1-2; D gene ambiguous. Germline V CDR1 and CDR2: SEHNR, FQNEAQ (reference sequence). V was shortened by 2 bases and J by 11 bases, with 12 bases between the two germline ends. The CDR3 is 12 amino acids. CDR3 sequence reads: CASSLSEGGYTF. CDR3 nucleotides: TGTGCCAGCAGCTTATCTGAGGGAGGATACACCTTC. The whole variable domain, remainder taken from reference TRBV7-9 and TRBJ1-2, is DTGVSQNPRHKITKRGQNVTFRCDPISEHNRLYWYRQTLGQGPEFLTYFQNEAQLEKSRLLSDRFSAERPKGSFSTLEIQRTEQGDSAMYLCASSLSEGGYTFGSGTRLTVV.

In DNA form, the CDR3 reads TGTGCCAGCAGCCATGTCCAGCGGAACTACGAGCAGTACTTC. Its protein product is CASSHVQRNYEQYF. V usage is TRBV3-1 and J usage is TRBJ2-7; tentatively, D is TRBD2 (5 bases). Trimming took off 3 bases at V and 3 bases at J, with 12 bases between the two ends. Germline CDR1 LGHDT, CDR2 YNNKEL (reference sequence). The CDR3 totals 14 residues.

A few counts support this clonotype. This sequence joins TRBV3-1 and TRBJ1-2, with 7 bases matching TRBD1. The CDR3 has 13 amino acids. Losses at the gene ends were 11 bases for V and 3 bases for J; bases not matched to a gene: 9. The germline gives CDR1 LGHDT, CDR2 YNNKEL (reference sequence). CDR3 bases: TGTGCCGTAAGTTCAGACAGGGACTATGGCTACACCTTC. It yields the protein CAVSSDRDYGYTF.

The CDR3 sequence is CASSPRGDSGELFF. The CDR3 DNA sequence: TGTGCCAGCAGTCCCAGGGGGGATTCCGGGGAGCTGTTTTTT. The V gene is TRBV6-4, the J gene TRBJ2-2, with a possible D match to TRBD1 (7 bases). The germline V gene encodes CDR1 MRHNA and CDR2 SNTAGT. Trimming removed 5 bases from V and 6 bases from J, with 13 bases in between. The CDR3 contains 14 residues.